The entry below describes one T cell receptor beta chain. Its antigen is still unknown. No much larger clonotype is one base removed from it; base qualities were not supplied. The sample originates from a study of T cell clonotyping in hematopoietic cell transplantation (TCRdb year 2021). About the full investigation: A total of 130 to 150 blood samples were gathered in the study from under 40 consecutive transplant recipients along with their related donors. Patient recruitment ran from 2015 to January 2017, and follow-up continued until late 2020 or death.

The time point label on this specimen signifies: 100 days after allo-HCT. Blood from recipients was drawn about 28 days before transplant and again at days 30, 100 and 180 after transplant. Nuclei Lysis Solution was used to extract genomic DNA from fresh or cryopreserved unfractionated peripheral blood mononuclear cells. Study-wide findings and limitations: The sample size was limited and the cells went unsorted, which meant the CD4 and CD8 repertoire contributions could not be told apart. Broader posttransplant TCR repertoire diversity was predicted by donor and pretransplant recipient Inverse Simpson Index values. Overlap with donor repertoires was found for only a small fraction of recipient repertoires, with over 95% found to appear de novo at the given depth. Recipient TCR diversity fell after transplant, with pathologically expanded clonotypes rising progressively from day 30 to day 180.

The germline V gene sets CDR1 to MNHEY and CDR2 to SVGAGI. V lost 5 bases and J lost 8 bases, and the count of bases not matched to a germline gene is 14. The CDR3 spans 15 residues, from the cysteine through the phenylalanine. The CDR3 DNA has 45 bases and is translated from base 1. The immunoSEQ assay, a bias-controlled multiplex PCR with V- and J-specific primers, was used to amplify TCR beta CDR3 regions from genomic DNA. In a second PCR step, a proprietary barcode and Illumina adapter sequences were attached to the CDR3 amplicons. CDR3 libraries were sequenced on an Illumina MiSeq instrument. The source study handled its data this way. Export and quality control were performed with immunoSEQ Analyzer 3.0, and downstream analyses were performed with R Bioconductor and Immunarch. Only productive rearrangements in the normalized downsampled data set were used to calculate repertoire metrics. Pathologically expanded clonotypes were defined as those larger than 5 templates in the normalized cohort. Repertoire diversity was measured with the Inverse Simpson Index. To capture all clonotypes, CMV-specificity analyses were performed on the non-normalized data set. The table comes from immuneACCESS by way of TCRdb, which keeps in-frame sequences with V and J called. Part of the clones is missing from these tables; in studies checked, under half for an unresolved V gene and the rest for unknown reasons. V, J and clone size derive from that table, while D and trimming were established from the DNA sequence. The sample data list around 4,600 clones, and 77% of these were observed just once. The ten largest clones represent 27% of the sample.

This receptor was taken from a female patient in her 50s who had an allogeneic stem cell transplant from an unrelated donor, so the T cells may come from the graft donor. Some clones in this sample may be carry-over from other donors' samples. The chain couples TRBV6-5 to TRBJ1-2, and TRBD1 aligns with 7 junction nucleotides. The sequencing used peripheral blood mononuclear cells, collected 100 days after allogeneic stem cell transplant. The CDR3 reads CASSGQGGDRRGYTF. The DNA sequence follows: TGTGCCAGCAGTGGCCAGGGGGGGGACCGGCGGGGCTACACCTTC.